These 3 T cell receptor beta chains came from one sample sequenced in a study of regulatory T cells in long-lasting Graves disease. Time point specified: persistent/refractory GD, antithyroid drugs over 5 years with positive TRAb. After RNA was extracted from PBMCs, the TCR library was made from it. HTBI primers from iRepertoire and Arm-PCR of CDR3 regions yielded the TCR beta libraries. TCRdb used MiXCR to reprocess the multiplex PCR reads, holding one entry per CDR3 protein. Of a few hundred thousand distinct CDR3 sequences in the sample, about 22% were seen once. Source: peripheral blood mononuclear cells (PBMCs), taken when the disease was refractory, from a patient treated with antithyroid drugs. Receptors were obtained from a female donor with Graves disease.

This clonotype was detected many times. The chain links TRBV12-3 or TRBV12-4 to TRBJ1-5; TRBD1 agrees at 8 bases. V shed 3 bases and J 5 bases; nucleotides not matched to a gene: 6. There are 15 residues in the CDR3. The CDR3 here is CASSLVQGADQPQHF. CDR3 DNA: TGTGCCAGCAGTTTGGTCCAGGGGGCGGATCAGCCCCAGCATTTT.

As for this clonotype: A much larger clone differs by one base, so this may be a read error. This chain links TRBV27 with TRBJ2-7; no clear D. The CDR3 has 12 amino acids. Per the germline V gene, CDR1 is MNHEY and CDR2 is SMNVEV (reference sequence). The V and J ends lost 2 bases and 2 bases respectively, with 4 bases between them. The DNA of the CDR3 is TGTGCCAGCAGTTTACGTCCCTACGAGCAGTACTTC. It is translated as CASSLRPYEQYF.

The CDR3 nucleotides are TGTGCCAGCAGCCAAAAAGGGAGGTTATCTGGAAACACCATATATTTT. This encodes CASSQKGRLSGNTIYF. V usage is TRBV3-1 and J usage is TRBJ1-3; D remains ambiguous. Germline-derived CDR1 and CDR2 are LGHDT and YNNKEL (reference sequence). The CDR3 totals 16 residues. V lost 2 bases to trimming and J lost 1 base, with 12 bases between them.